Below are 21 T cell receptor beta chains sequenced from a single sample in a study of blood T cell repertoires in COVID-19. Clones were sequenced by immunoSEQ multiplex PCR, and TCRdb holds only the in-frame ones, with some missing. In the table there are 330,000 or so clones, around 90% of which are singletons. Sequenced: PBMCs or T cells enriched from blood (not recorded which). The source is a woman aged 25 to 39 who had recovered from COVID-19.

The rearrangement joins TRBV27 to TRBJ1-4; D is perhaps TRBD1 (5 bases). V was trimmed by 4 bases and J by 5 bases, leaving 14 bases between them. The CDR3 sequence is 15 residues long. CDR1 is MNHEY, CDR2 SMNVEV, per germline (reference sequence). CDR3 bases: TGTGCCAGCAGTTCCGCCGGGACTCTGAATGAAAAACTGTTTTTT. It translates to CASSSAGTLNEKLFF.

The chain recombines TRBV19 with TRBJ2-3, with 11 bases aligning to TRBD2. The CDR3 spans 17 residues. In germline, CDR1 is LNHDA, CDR2 SQIVND (reference sequence). Trimming took 5 bases from V and 2 from J; bases not matched to a gene: 9. Written as DNA, the CDR3 is TGTGCCAGTAGTGCGGCTAGCGGGGGGCCGTACACAGATACGCAGTATTTT. Translation gives CASSAASGGPYTDTQYF.

V gene TRBV7-2 combines with J gene TRBJ1-2; a possible D gene is TRBD1 (5 bases). V lost 4 bases to trimming and J lost 5 bases, with 14 bases between them. CDR1 is SGHTA, CDR2 FQGNSA, per germline. The CDR3 consists of 14 residues. The CDR3 DNA follows: TGTGCCAGCAGCTCGCAGGGCAGGGTTTATGGCTACACCTTC. Protein: CASSSQGRVYGYTF.

The chain uses TRBV7-8 and TRBJ1-5, with D possibly TRBD1 on 5 matching bases. The CDR3 length is 17 residues. Germline CDR1 is SGHVS and CDR2 is FQNEAQ. The V end lost 1 base, the J end lost 0 bases, and 13 bases lay between the germline ends. CDR3 DNA: TGTGCCAGCAGCTTAGTCGTTGGGGCTGTTAGCAATCAGCCCCAGCATTTT. Translated: CASSLVVGAVSNQPQHF.

J is TRBJ1-1 and V is TRBV15, with 9 bases fitting TRBD1. J gave up 0 bases and V 1 base, and 3 bases lay outside the gene matches. Germline V gene lookup returns CDR1 LNHNV and CDR2 YYDKDF (reference sequence). There are 16 residues in the CDR3. This CDR3 reads CATSRGRTGVNTEAFF. The CDR3 nucleotides read TGTGCCACCAGCAGAGGGAGGACAGGGGTGAACACTGAAGCTTTCTTT.

The chain recombines TRBV3-1 (or the pseudogene TRBV3-2) with TRBJ2-3; 7 nucleotides match TRBD1. Trimming at V came to 1 base and at J to 0 bases, leaving 4 bases not matched to a gene. The CDR3 covers 16 residues. Germline assignment: CDR1 LGHDT and CDR2 YNNKEL (reference sequence). This CDR3 reads CASSQGDSRSTDTQYF. The CDR3 DNA is TGTGCCAGCAGCCAAGGGGACAGCCGTAGCACAGATACGCAGTATTTT.

The rearrangement uses TRBV11-3 and TRBJ2-5; D gene unclear. The V gene's germline CDR1 is SGHNT and CDR2 YENEEA. Trimming shortened V by 0 bases and J by 4 bases, and 3 bases separated the two germline ends. The CDR3 length is 12 residues. The DNA for the CDR3 is TGTGCCAGCAGCTTAGATAGAGAGACCCAGTACTTC. Its protein is CASSLDRETQYF.

The gene calls are TRBV9 and TRBJ1-5; D is perhaps TRBD1 (5 bases). Germline V CDR1 and CDR2: SGDLS, YYNGEE. CDR3 length: 15 residues. The ends were cut back, 4 bases at V and 7 bases at J, with 18 bases in the middle. The CDR3 is CASSREGSDWQPQHF. The CDR3 DNA reads TGTGCCAGCAGCAGGGAGGGGTCTGATTGGCAGCCCCAGCATTTT. The full variable domain, in which reference TRBV9 and TRBJ1-5 provide the parts outside the CDR3, is DSGVTQTPKHLITATGQRVTLRCSPRSGDLSVYWYQQSLDQGLQFLIQYYNGEERAKGNILERFSAQQFPDLHSELNLSSLELGDSALYFCASSREGSDWQPQHFGDGTRLSIL.

The chain is built from TRBV4-1 and TRBJ2-5; 7 nucleotides agree with TRBD2. Trimming at V came to 4 bases and at J to 4 bases, leaving 9 bases not matched to a gene. Germline assignment: CDR1 MGHRA and CDR2 YSYEKL. The CDR3 contains 15 residues. CDR3 region: CASSRIAGTGETQYF. The CDR3 bases are TGCGCCAGCAGCCGCATAGCGGGTACCGGAGAGACCCAGTACTTC.

The V and J genes are TRBV19 and TRBJ1-3, with 8 nucleotides matching TRBD1. Germline CDR1 and CDR2: LNHDA and SQIVND (reference sequence). The CDR3 extends over 16 amino acids. The J segment lost 2 bases and the V segment lost 5 bases, leaving 8 bases of the junction unmatched. CDR3 nucleotide sequence: TGTGCCAGTAGTTTGATACAGGGGGTTGCTGGAAACACCATATATTTT. This encodes CASSLIQGVAGNTIYF. Supplemented by reference TRBV19 and TRBJ1-3, the full variable domain reads DGGITQSPKYLFRKEGQNVTLSCEQNLNHDAMYWYRQDPGQGLRLIYYSQIVNDFQKGDIAEGYSVSREKKESFPLTVTSAQKNPTAFYLCASSLIQGVAGNTIYFGEGSWLTVV.

This rearrangement joins TRBV5-4 to TRBJ2-6; the D gene is possibly TRBD1 (6 bases). The V gene's germline CDR1 is SGHNT and CDR2 YYREEE (reference sequence). Trimming took off 4 bases at V and 0 bases at J, with 17 bases between the two ends. This CDR3 region has 18 residues. The CDR3 DNA is TGTGCCAGCAGCGGTGGTGGGACAAGTAACTCTGGGGCCAACGTCCTGACTTTC. Protein sequence: CASSGGGTSNSGANVLTF.

V is TRBV6-5 and J is TRBJ2-7; 9 bases align to TRBD2. Trimming cost V 3 bases and J 6 bases; bases outside gene matches: 9. Germline V lookup: CDR1 MNHEY, CDR2 SVGAGI. This CDR3 spans 15 amino acids. The CDR3 region is CASSYLAGAGGEQYF. The CDR3 DNA reads TGTGCCAGCAGTTATTTAGCGGGAGCGGGGGGCGAGCAGTACTTC.

This sequence joins TRBV7-2 and TRBJ2-1, with 7 bases fitting TRBD2. V dropped 0 bases and J dropped 0; count of bases not matched to a gene: 2. Germline assignment: CDR1 SGHTA and CDR2 FQGNSA. This CDR3 is built from 16 residues. CDR3 bases: TGTGCCAGCAGCTTAGCGTGGGGGGGCTCCTACAATGAGCAGTTCTTC. Translated, it gives CASSLAWGGSYNEQFF.

The chain links TRBV29-1 to TRBJ2-3; D may be TRBD1 (5 bases). CDR3 length: 14 amino acids. Looked up from germline, CDR1 is SQVTM and CDR2 is ANQGSEA. Trimming took 6 bases from V and 2 from J, leaving 15 bases between them. The CDR3 DNA follows: TGCAGCGTCCATAAAGACAGATACACAGATACGCAGTATTTT. Residues: CSVHKDRYTDTQYF.

The genes are TRBV19 and TRBJ2-6, with D uncertain. From germline, CDR1 is LNHDA and CDR2 SQIVND (reference sequence). The V end was cut by 6 bases, the J end by 2 bases, with 11 bases between. The CDR3 spans 15 residues. This CDR3 is CASSQVSAGANVLTF. In DNA, the CDR3 is TGTGCCAGTAGCCAAGTCTCGGCTGGGGCCAACGTCCTGACTTTC.

The chain employs TRBV5-1 and TRBJ2-5; D unclear. V was cut by 5 bases and J by 5 bases, with 19 bases left in between. In germline, CDR1 is SGHRS, CDR2 YFSETQ. CDR3 length: 15 amino acids. Written as DNA, the CDR3 is TGCGCCAGCAGGGGTCAGGCCACTCTGACGGAGACCCAGTACTTC. As protein: CASRGQATLTETQYF. The complete variable domain, with remaining parts taken from reference TRBV5-1 and TRBJ2-5, reads KAGVTQTPRYLIKTRGQQVTLSCSPISGHRSVSWYQQTPGQGLQFLFEYFSETQRNKGNFPGRFSGRQFSNSRSEMNVSTLELGDSALYLCASRGQATLTETQYFGPGTRLLVL.

The chain has TRBV10-1 and TRBJ2-7, with a possible D match to TRBD1 (5 bases). Germline assignment: CDR1 WNHNN and CDR2 SYGVQD (reference sequence). The CDR3 is 15 amino acids. Trimming shortened V by 7 bases and J by 2 bases, and 18 bases separated the two germline ends. The CDR3 nucleotides read TGCGCCAGCACCGAGGACAAGGGGCTTCCCTACGAGCAGTACTTC. It codes for CASTEDKGLPYEQYF.

J is TRBJ2-2 and V is TRBV6-5, with D possibly matching TRBD1 (5 bases). The CDR3 has 12 residues. The V gene lost 5 bases and the J gene lost 6 bases, with 7 bases spanning the gap. From germline, CDR1 is MNHEY and CDR2 SVGAGI. In DNA form, the CDR3 reads TGTGCCAGCAGTACAGGCCCCGGGGAGCTGTTTTTT. Translation: CASSTGPGELFF.

The chain employs TRBV5-1 and TRBJ1-2; perhaps TRBD1 as D (5 bases). This CDR3 region has 14 residues. V was pared by 0 bases and J by 8 bases, with 14 bases between. Germline CDR1 is SGHRS and CDR2 is YFSETQ. The CDR3 spells CASSLAQQDRGYTF. The CDR3 coding sequence is TGCGCCAGCAGCTTGGCCCAACAGGATAGAGGCTACACCTTC.

This rearrangement joins TRBV7-6 to TRBJ2-7; TRBD1 might be the D (6 bases). There are 15 residues in the CDR3. Trimming left V 5 bases short and J 4 bases short, with 18 bases between. CDR1 is SGHVS and CDR2 is FNYEAQ in the germline V gene. The CDR3 region is CASSDSARGSYEQYF. CDR3 bases: TGTGCCAGCAGCGATTCGGCAAGGGGGAGTTACGAGCAGTACTTC.

J is TRBJ2-2 and V is TRBV5-1, with 7 bases identical to TRBD1. CDR1 and CDR2 from the germline V gene are SGHRS and YFSETQ. The CDR3 sequence is 14 residues long. V was clipped by 3 bases and J by 4 bases; unmatched bases: 3. CDR3 protein: CASSSTGVTGELFF. CDR3 in DNA: TGCGCCAGCAGCTCAACAGGGGTCACCGGGGAGCTGTTTTTT.